The table lists the clone carrying this T cell receptor beta chain with a count of one. The V end lost 5 bases, the J end lost 4 bases, and 15 bases lay between the germline ends. The CDR3 totals 14 residues. The V gene's germline CDR1 is SEHNR and CDR2 FQNEAQ (reference sequence). The data stem from a study of shared T cell receptors in the human thymus. Produced via immunoSEQ multiplex PCR; TCRdb's table is partial and in-frame only. This table has about 660,000 clones, around 87% appearing once. The same data also went into a second study, on human thymus T cells. According to that study: From resections taken during corrective heart surgery, the thymus tissue was obtained. Seemingly biased V and J gene usage marked thymic and blood repertoires. Thymic repertoires of unrelated individuals were reported in related research to overlap highly.

The receptor was isolated from a boy younger than two with a congenital heart defect. Sample: thymocytes. V usage is TRBV7-9 and J usage is TRBJ2-7; tentative D call: TRBD1 (5 bases). CDR3 DNA sequence: TGTGCCAGCAGCCCCGGTTTGCAGGGATACGAGCAGTACTTC. Residues: CASSPGLQGYEQYF. Combining the CDR3 with reference TRBV7-9 and TRBJ2-7 gives the whole variable domain DTGVSQNPRHKITKRGQNVTFRCDPISEHNRLYWYRQTLGQGPEFLTYFQNEAQLEKSRLLSDRFSAERPKGSFSTLEIQRTEQGDSAMYLCASSPGLQGYEQYFGPGTRLTVT.